This T cell receptor beta chain was identified in a study of cytomegalovirus exposure and HLA in healthy donors (dated by TCRdb to the late 2010s). Study-level background: In an earlier analysis of 587 of the donors, around 300 Gb of sequence data and just under 120 million unique TCR beta sequences from about 179 million T cells were reported. The genetic ancestry cluster associated with self-reported Caucasian donors included around four fifths of the approximately 430 genotyped donors. Typing coverage varied by locus: about 620-630 donors for A, B, C, DRB1 and DQB1; roughly 500 for DQA1; some 610 for DPA1; roughly 470 for DPB1. Four or five DR-DQ haplotypes were treated as single units for association and clustering because of strong linkage in the cohort. A later analysis re-examined previously published TCR beta repertoires from 500 to 700 donors and added high-resolution HLA genotyping to investigate patterns of TCR occurrence. The aim of the study was to test whether cataloging public T cell receptors could identify signatures of past pathogen exposure. An earlier analysis of 450 to 750 of the donors used high-throughput TCR beta sequencing to judge whether each TCR beta V gene segment behaved as functional or pseudogenic. The T cell repertoires of under 750 subjects were profiled by immunosequencing and related to cytomegalovirus serostatus. About 300 gigabases of sequencing data and about 92 million unique TCR sequences made up an early release that covered several hundred HLA-typed donors. Every repertoire in the discovery cohort had been generated on one and the same sequencing platform. A later genetic analysis took genome-wide SNP genotypes for about 65% of the 666 donors and used that subset as a discovery cohort. Across approximately 420 genotyped donors of the cohort, an average of approximately 200,000 unique TCR beta nucleotide sequences per donor were sequenced, and roughly a sixth of those sequences were non-productive. The study combined high-throughput TCR immunosequencing, statistical association of individual TCRs with disease status, and machine learning to predict cytomegalovirus infection status. Donor age, sex, ethnicity and CMV serostatus were compiled together with the repertoire data. Along with the approximately 600-subject first cohort, a separate validation cohort of over a hundred different subjects was used. Class I and class II HLA loci were covered by the typing at four-digit resolution. Rather than using new phenotypic data, the later analysis identified candidate immune exposures from TCR beta sequences and from how often those sequences occurred across donors. General conclusions and limits of the study: The authors suggested that the approach could potentially be extended to other disease states and immunological phenotypes. The classifier was reported to diagnose cytomegalovirus status with high specificity and sensitivity in both the original and validation cohorts. A total of roughly 160 TCR beta chains were listed by the study as associated with cytomegalovirus. In an earlier analysis of a few hundred of the donors, most TCR beta V segments were observed in productive rearrangements about 90% or about 30% of the time, broadly matching IMGT annotations. An association between a missense DCLRE1C variant and V-gene and J-gene trimming of TCR beta chains was found in a later genetic analysis and replicated in an independent cohort. A cluster of highly shared sequence variants was judged likely to be a technical artifact of the sequencing pipeline. Because counts were too low, approximately 18 rarely observed V segments, including chromosome 9 orphons, were excluded from the earlier analysis of 587 of the donors. Correlated functional status among segregating V segments might be attributable to linkage disequilibrium, but an unknown experimental factor could not be ruled out. In a later analysis, TCR association rates were found to vary across HLA loci, with the most associated TCRs seen for DRB1 alleles and the fewest for HLA-C alleles. Some IMGT-functional V segments, including TRBV6-2 and TRBV6-3, could not be told apart with the 87-base-pair reads, so those segments were excluded. Several of the top co-occurrence clusters appeared to be linked to parvovirus B19, influenza, CMV and Epstein-Barr virus, according to a later analysis. A later analysis found that most CMV-associated TCR beta chains appeared HLA-restricted, with HLA associations seemingly driven largely by CMV exposure. In a later analysis, HLA-associated TCR beta chains showed more clonal expansion and lower generation probabilities than non-associated chains that were equally common. A further reported finding was that TCR beta sequences accurately predicted the HLA-A and HLA-B alleles for most subjects in the first cohort. Most TCR sequences were seen in very few donors, while some public TCRs were found in many individuals. Presence/absence analyses assumed roughly uniform sequencing depth across donors, an assumption that may not hold. For the cohort, immune exposure information was limited to CMV serostatus. A later analysis associated 15,000 to 20,000 TCR beta sequences with specific HLA alleles at a false discovery rate of 0.05. In vitro tests confirmed that a few of the cytomegalovirus-associated TCR beta chains recognize cytomegalovirus antigens. In a later genetic analysis, fewer N-insertions in productive TCRs were reported among donors in an Asian-associated ancestry cluster than the 666-donor mean. Because some donors lacked HLA typing at each locus, the association tests relied only on the typed subset. When HLA alleles, especially DR and DQ, strongly co-occurred, attributing TCR associations to individual alleles was difficult. In this cohort, only TCR beta chains were sequenced, and detectable features were limited by the absence of alpha or paired-chain data.

Concerning this clone itself: No cognate antigen has been identified for it. Per-base qualities were not stored, and no clone one base away is much larger.

The germline ends are 14 bases apart after V is trimmed by 1 base and J by 7 bases. As encoded in the germline V gene, CDR1 is SGHTA while CDR2 is FQGNSA. The CDR3 spans 15 residues, from the cysteine through the phenylalanine. Solely the CDR3 DNA is kept, with 45 bases framed from the first base. The cohort comprised some 680 healthy bone marrow donors. At the time of sampling, all cohort members were nominally healthy, though unrecorded immune exposures were likely present. The donor tested CMV seronegative, placing the donor among the roughly 400 seronegative members of the cohort. Every donor gave a peripheral blood sample, and the peripheral blood mononuclear cells from that sample were used for TCR beta sequencing. Genomic DNA was extracted from the blood cell samples with the Qiagen DNeasy Blood Extraction Kit. Library construction relied on the immunoSEQ multiplex PCR assay. For the multiplex PCR, a mixture combining 60 forward primers for TCR Vbeta segments and 13 reverse primers for TCR Jbeta segments was used. The CDR3 region of rearranged TCR beta genes was amplified from genomic DNA by a multiplex PCR assay. The amplified TCR beta libraries were sequenced on the Illumina HiSeq System as 87-base-pair reads. In the original analysis: A later analysis tallied tens of millions of unique TCR beta chains across the 650 to 750 repertoires, and about 10 million of those chains were shared by two or more donors. A nearest-neighbor algorithm error-corrected the raw reads and collapsed the reads into unique sequences, merging closely related sequences to remove PCR and sequencing errors. V, D and J gene segments were assigned by aligning CDR3 sequences to IMGT reference sequences. For a sequence to be retained, at least a six-nucleotide match to both a V gene segment and a J gene segment was required. A rearrangement was called productive if the CDR3 had no stop codons and remained in frame with V and J, and every other rearrangement was called non-productive. CDR3 was defined according to IMGT convention as the region running from the second conserved V-encoded cysteine to the conserved J-encoded phenylalanine. In an earlier analysis of approximately 500 of the donors, sequences lacking an unambiguous match to a single V gene segment were excluded. An earlier analysis of approximately 590 of the donors called V segments functional above 56.7% productive rearrangements and segregating when the between-donor standard deviation exceeded 5%. A statistical classification framework was built to diagnose cytomegalovirus status from the catalog of TCR beta chain sequences. A later analysis assigned V and J genes by comparing TCR nucleotide sequences with IMGT/GENE-DB human TR gene sequences. A later analysis assigned CDR3 sequences and most-parsimonious VDJ recombination scenarios with the TCRdist pipeline. In a later analysis, each TCR beta chain was defined by its CDR3 amino acid sequence together with its V-gene family, and reads lacking a unique V-gene family were excluded. As a way to deal with suspected cross-contamination and a sequencing artifact, a later analysis dropped 640 or so nucleotide sequences that were highly shared and had low generation probability. In a later analysis, a clonal expansion index was calculated for each public chain from normalized within-repertoire ranks of inferred template counts. Generation probabilities in a later analysis came from a VDJ recombination model fitted to out-of-frame rearrangements, and those results were checked against IGoR. In a later analysis, TCR-TCR, TCR-HLA and TCR-CMV co-occurrence was scored with hypergeometric tests, and a repertoire-size bias correction was applied to TCR pairs. A later analysis estimated false discovery rates by permuting HLA or CMV assignments 20 times. In a later analysis, co-occurring TCRs were grouped using DBSCAN, and TCRdist sequence similarity was added for clustering within HLA-allele-positive subsets. For co-occurrence clustering, repertoires with fewer than 30,000 or more than 120,000 public chains were excluded, along with roughly 5 repertoires with anomalous nucleotide sharing. TCRdb re-hosts the immuneACCESS table, in-frame sequences only. Its copies lack some clones; in the studies checked, an unresolved V gene accounts for under half of them, and the cause for the rest is not known. V and J calls and clone size are copied from that table; D and trimming were computed from the DNA. Present in this sample are 210,000 or so clones, more than 75% of which were seen just once. The ten biggest clones cover approximately 0.24% of the sample.

Sample: PBMCs. The TCR comes from a girl aged 2-10 years in good health and CMV-seronegative. The chain is assembled from TRBV7-2 and TRBJ2-1; possibly the D gene is TRBD2, per 6 matching bases. The sequenced DNA: TGTGCCAGCAGCTTAGTTGTGGGGGAGGTGAATGAGCAGTTCTTC. This sequence encodes CASSLVVGEVNEQFF.